This TCR beta chain was sequenced during a study of blood T cells in healthy people across ages. The second PCR ran about 6 to 11 cycles with a sample-barcoded 5' primer and J-beta primers. TCRdb re-derived calls from the 5' RACE reads in MiXCR, one entry per CDR3 protein. The data show approximately 1,700,000 distinct CDR3 sequences, roughly 43% seen once. This clonotype was picked up a small number of times. Its target is not known. Each sample used at least 6.5 million PBMCs. Per sample, extraction of total RNA gave at least 5.5 micrograms in every case. Overall study results and limits: In the absence of known donor CMV status, changes in expanded clonotypes were possibly confounded. Long-lived donors had more naive CD4+ cells and higher diversity than aged donors.

Germline-derived CDR1 and CDR2 are MNHEY and SVGEGT. V lost 5 bases and J lost 3; bases outside the gene matches: 12. This CDR3 is built from 16 residues. This clonotype originated in a human donor in good health. The sample taken for sequencing was blood. This chain joins TRBV6-2 or TRBV6-3 and TRBJ2-7; TRBD2 agrees at 8 bases. CDR3 DNA sequence: TGTGCCAGCAGTGATATGACTAGCGACAGACGCTACGAGCAGTACTTC. Translating it yields CASSDMTSDRRYEQYF.